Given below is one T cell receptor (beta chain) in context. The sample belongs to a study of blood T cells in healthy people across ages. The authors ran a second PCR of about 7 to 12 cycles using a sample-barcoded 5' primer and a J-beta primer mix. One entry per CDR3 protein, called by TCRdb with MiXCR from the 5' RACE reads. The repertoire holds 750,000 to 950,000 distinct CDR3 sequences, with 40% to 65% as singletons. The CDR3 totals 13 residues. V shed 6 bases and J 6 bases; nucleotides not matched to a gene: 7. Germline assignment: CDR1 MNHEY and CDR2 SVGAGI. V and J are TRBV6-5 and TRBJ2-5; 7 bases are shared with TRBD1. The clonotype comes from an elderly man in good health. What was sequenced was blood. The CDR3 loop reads CASSTTGVKTQYF. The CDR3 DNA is TGTGCCAGCAGCACCACAGGGGTGAAGACCCAGTACTTC.